This TCR beta chain is from a study of identical twins. Concerning this clonotype: What it binds is unknown.

Trimming removed 1 base at V and 4 bases at J, with 11 bases between. The CDR3 is made up of 15 amino acids. CDR1 LGHDT and CDR2 YNNKEL come from the germline V gene (reference sequence). General study findings and limits: Zero-insertion findings could be partly confounded by invariant cells (MAIT and iNKT cells).

In TCRdb, the 5' RACE reads were re-called with MiXCR into one record per CDR3 protein. The table records roughly 1.6 million distinct CDR3 sequences, about 31% of them present only once. The sequencing sample was made of cord blood. The chain is built from TRBV3-1 and TRBJ1-3; D is unresolved. The receptor's source is a newborn girl in good health. CDR3 in DNA: TGTGCCAGCAGCCAAGGGCAGGCCTACGGAAACACCATATATTTT. Its protein is CASSQGQAYGNTIYF.